These T cell receptor beta chains were read from a single sample in a study of T-cell reconstitution after alpha-beta-depleted transplantation in children. TCRdb reprocessed the PCR reads with MiXCR, giving one entry per CDR3 protein. The table lists more than 250,000 distinct CDR3 sequences, over 8% of them singletons, with about 9.5% in the top ten. The sample in question was PBMCs from the stem cell graft donor, obtained from the stem cell graft. The origin of the receptors is a human donor who donated a stem cell graft to a child with SCID. CDR3s include the opening cysteine and the closing phenylalanine or tryptophan. The D gene is left open where the match is weak. Only some rows state a clone size, as once, few, many or a class for expanded clones.

>TRBJ2-7|.|TRBV5-1|14|many
CASSLGPSSYEQYF
TGCGCCAGCAGCTTGGGCCCGAGCTCCTACGAGCAGTACTTC
>TRBJ2-1|.|TRBV15|17|.
CATSRRGRVRGTDEQFF
TGTGCCACCAGCAGACGGGGGAGGGTCAGGGGGACCGATGAGCAGTTCTTC
>TRBJ2-1|TRBD2|TRBV7-3|15|many
CASSPSGGKYNEQFF
TGTGCCAGCAGCCCTAGCGGGGGCAAGTACAATGAGCAGTTCTTC
>TRBJ2-7|.|TRBV20-1|17|.
CSARDGEEGTRTYEQYF
TGCAGTGCTAGAGATGGGGAAGAGGGGACCAGAACCTACGAGCAGTACTTC
>TRBJ2-3|TRBD1|TRBV12-5|15|many
CASGQTGLSTDTQYF
TGTGCTAGTGGGCAGACAGGGCTCAGCACAGATACGCAGTATTTT
>TRBJ2-2|TRBD2|TRBV10-3|17|once
CAISEGAGGANTGELFF
TGTGCCATCAGTGAAGGAGCGGGGGGTGCGAACACCGGGGAGCTGTTTTTT
>TRBJ1-1|TRBD1|TRBV5-1|14|.
CASSLADRVTEAFF
TGCGCCAGCAGCCTGGCTGACAGGGTCACTGAAGCTTTCTTT
>TRBJ2-1|.|TRBV4-2|14|many
CASSHRGSYNEQFF
TGTGCCAGCAGCCACAGGGGCTCCTACAATGAGCAGTTCTTC
>TRBJ2-2|.|TRBV7-9|14|many
CASAVSDTLKELFF
TGTGCCAGCGCAGTCTCGGACACCCTGAAGGAGCTGTTTTTT
>TRBJ1-3|TRBD1|TRBV9|17|many
CASSEGRTGSSGNTIYF
TGTGCCAGCAGCGAGGGAAGGACAGGGAGCTCTGGAAACACCATATATTTT
>TRBJ1-2|.|TRBV15|13|.
CATSKSGDYGYTF
TGTGCCACCAGCAAGTCGGGGGATTACGGCTACACCTTC
>TRBJ2-6|.|TRBV12-3/TRBV12-4|14|many
CASTVNSGANVLTF
TGTGCCAGCACCGTAAACTCTGGGGCCAACGTCCTGACTTTC
>TRBJ2-2|.|TRBV11-2|14|.
CASSLEGATGELFF
TGTGCCAGCAGCTTAGAAGGGGCGACCGGGGAGCTGTTTTTT
>TRBJ2-3|.|TRBV3-1|16|few
CASSPAGWENTDTQYF
TGTGCCAGCAGCCCAGCCGGTTGGGAAAACACAGATACGCAGTATTTT
>TRBJ2-3|TRBD1|TRBV4-1|16|few
CASSRTGGATTDTQYF
TGCGCCAGCAGCCGCACAGGGGGCGCAACGACAGATACGCAGTATTTT
>TRBJ1-3|.|TRBV3-1|18|many
CASSQLAWGEDSGNTIYF
TGTGCCAGCAGCCAACTCGCCTGGGGGGAAGACTCTGGAAACACCATATATTTT
>TRBJ2-7|TRBD2|TRBV20-1|15|many
CSARDLASGWYEQYF
TGCAGTGCTAGAGATCTGGCTAGCGGGTGGTACGAGCAGTACTTC
>TRBJ2-7|TRBD2|TRBV3-1|14|many
CASQPQRGAYEQYF
TGTGCCAGCCAGCCCCAGCGGGGGGCCTACGAGCAGTACTTC
>TRBJ1-1|.|TRBV5-1|15|.
CASSPSVGLDTEAFF
TGCGCCAGCAGCCCGAGTGTTGGGTTGGACACTGAAGCTTTCTTT
>TRBJ2-5|TRBD2|TRBV27|15|.
CASRYSGGAKETQYF
TGTGCCAGCAGATATAGCGGGGGGGCAAAAGAGACCCAGTACTTC
>TRBJ2-5|.|TRBV15|16|few
CATSRDHTGILVTQYF
TGTGCCACCAGCAGAGATCACACAGGGATTTTGGTGACCCAGTACTTC
>TRBJ1-1|.|TRBV7-8|14|few
CASSLYEGNTEAFF
TGTGCCAGCAGCTTGTACGAGGGAAACACTGAAGCTTTCTTT
>TRBJ2-3|TRBD2|TRBV7-9|16|.
CASSPTTSGGAMTQYF
TGTGCCAGCAGCCCAACAACTAGCGGGGGGGCGATGACGCAGTATTTT
>TRBJ1-2|.|TRBV2|13|.
CAQGLLGRNGYTF
TGTGCCCAGGGGCTCCTGGGGCGTAATGGCTACACCTTC
>TRBJ1-3|.|TRBV6-5|16|few
CASSYFETSSGNTIYF
TGTGCCAGCAGTTACTTTGAGACTAGCTCTGGAAACACCATATATTTT
>TRBJ2-2|TRBD1|TRBV5-1|15|many
CASSKKTGDTGELFF
TGCGCCAGCAGTAAGAAGACAGGGGACACCGGGGAGCTGTTTTTT
>TRBJ2-7|.|TRBV10-3|13|.
CAIMGGQSYEQYF
TGTGCCATCATGGGGGGACAGTCCTACGAGCAGTACTTC
>TRBJ2-1|TRBD2|TRBV20-1|13|few
CSVRGDFFNEQFF
TGCAGTGTCCGGGGGGACTTCTTCAATGAGCAGTTCTTC
>TRBJ2-2|TRBD1|TRBV12-3/TRBV12-4|16|few
CASSFTGGANTGELFF
TGTGCCAGCAGTTTTACAGGGGGCGCGAACACCGGGGAGCTGTTTTTT
>TRBJ2-1|TRBD2|TRBV4-1|16|few
CASFSGGSSTYNEQFF
TGCGCCAGCTTTAGCGGGGGGTCCTCCACCTACAATGAGCAGTTCTTC
>TRBJ2-3|TRBD1|TRBV5-1|14|few
CASSEGQGRDTQYF
TGCGCCAGCAGCGAAGGACAGGGCAGGGATACGCAGTATTTT
>TRBJ2-5|TRBD2|TRBV20-1|16|few
CSAGQTSGGPQETQYF
TGCAGTGCTGGCCAGACTAGCGGGGGACCACAAGAGACCCAGTACTTC
>TRBJ1-4|.|TRBV7-2|14|.
CASSLSVINEKLFF
TGTGCCAGCAGCTTATCCGTGATTAATGAAAAACTGTTTTTT
>TRBJ2-3|.|TRBV5-1|15|few
CASSPGGGGKDTQYF
TGCGCCAGCAGCCCCGGAGGGGGGGGAAAAGATACGCAGTATTTT
>TRBJ1-5|TRBD1|TRBV7-9|13|many
CASSWDRLQPQHF
TGTGCCAGCAGCTGGGACAGGTTACAGCCCCAGCATTTT
>TRBJ2-1|TRBD2|TRBV7-9|14|.
CASSGAGAHYEQFF
TGTGCCAGCAGCGGAGCGGGGGCTCACTATGAGCAGTTCTTC
>TRBJ1-2|TRBD1|TRBV20-1|13|.
CSADRDSNYGYTF
TGCAGTGCGGACCGGGACAGCAACTATGGCTACACCTTC
>TRBJ1-1|TRBD1|TRBV7-9|13|.
CASKEGANTEAFF
TGTGCCAGCAAGGAGGGGGCGAACACTGAAGCTTTCTTT
>TRBJ2-3|.|TRBV4-1|14|few
CASSQLGITDTQYF
TGCGCCAGCAGCCAACTGGGGATCACAGATACGCAGTATTTT
>TRBJ2-2|TRBD2|TRBV4-2|16|few
CASSVILAGDTGELFF
TGTGCCAGCAGCGTGATATTAGCGGGAGACACCGGGGAGCTGTTTTTT
>TRBJ2-7|.|TRBV12-5|15|few
CASGLGRGPSYEQYF
TGTGCTAGTGGTTTAGGGCGGGGGCCCTCCTACGAGCAGTACTTC
>TRBJ1-5|.|TRBV7-9|14|few
CASSSDGYNQPQHF
TGTGCCAGCAGTTCCGACGGATACAATCAGCCCCAGCATTTT
>TRBJ1-1|.|TRBV20-1|16|.
CSARGSKDGLNTEAFF
TGCAGTGCTAGAGGGTCGAAGGACGGACTGAACACTGAAGCTTTCTTT
>TRBJ1-2|.|TRBV20-1|13|.
CSARRGTNYGYTF
TGCAGTGCTCGCCGGGGAACAAACTATGGCTACACCTTC
>TRBJ2-7|.|TRBV27|14|.
CASCPRRSSYEQYF
TGTGCCAGCTGCCCCCGTAGGAGCTCCTACGAGCAGTACTTC
>TRBJ2-7|.|TRBV14|15|.
CASSQTAAVNYEQYF
TGTGCCAGCAGCCAAACGGCAGCGGTTAACTACGAGCAGTACTTC
>TRBJ1-1|TRBD1|TRBV12-3/TRBV12-4|19|.
CASRRPRLRQGVENTEAFF
TGTGCCAGCAGAAGACCTCGACTCCGACAGGGGGTTGAGAACACTGAAGCTTTCTTT
>TRBJ2-1|TRBD2|TRBV5-1|17|.
CASSLEKTSGGYNEQFF
TGCGCCAGCAGCTTGGAGAAGACTAGCGGGGGGTACAATGAGCAGTTCTTC
>TRBJ1-6|.|TRBV12-3/TRBV12-4|15|few
CASSEVQGFGSPLHF
TGTGCCAGCAGTGAAGTACAGGGATTCGGTTCACCCCTCCACTTT
>TRBJ2-2|.|TRBV11-2|15|.
CASSSRDGDTGELFF
TGTGCCAGCAGCTCCCGGGACGGGGATACCGGGGAGCTGTTTTTT
>TRBJ1-2|.|TRBV14|13|.
CASSQVGLYGYTF
TGTGCCAGCAGCCAAGTTGGGCTCTATGGCTACACCTTC
>TRBJ2-7|TRBD1|TRBV12-3/TRBV12-4|12|many
CASRKGASGQYF
TGTGCCAGCAGAAAGGGGGCTTCTGGGCAGTACTTC
>TRBJ2-3|.|TRBV29-1|10|.
CSVSGNTQYF
TGCAGCGTTTCCGGCAATACGCAGTATTTT
>TRBJ2-1|.|TRBV12-3/TRBV12-4|14|few
CASSLTVGYNEQFF
TGTGCCAGCAGTTTGACGGTGGGATACAATGAGCAGTTCTTC